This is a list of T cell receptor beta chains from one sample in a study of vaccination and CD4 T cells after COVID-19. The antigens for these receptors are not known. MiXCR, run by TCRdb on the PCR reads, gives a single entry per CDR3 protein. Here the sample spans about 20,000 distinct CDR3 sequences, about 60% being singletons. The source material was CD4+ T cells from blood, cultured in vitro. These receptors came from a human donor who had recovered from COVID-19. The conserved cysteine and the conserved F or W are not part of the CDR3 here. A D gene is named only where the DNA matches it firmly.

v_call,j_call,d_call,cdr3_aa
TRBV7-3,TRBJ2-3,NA,ASSVDTDTQY
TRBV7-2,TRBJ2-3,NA,ASKNYLTDTQY
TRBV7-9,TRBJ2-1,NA,ASSTRADGDEQF
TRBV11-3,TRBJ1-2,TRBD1,ASSLDSTGGPVSYGYT
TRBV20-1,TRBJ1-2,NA,SADDFPHDT
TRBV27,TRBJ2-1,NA,ASSPRAGEQF
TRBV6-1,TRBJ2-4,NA,ASSEVQKNIQY
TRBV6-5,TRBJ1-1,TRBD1,ASSYSFGQGAIPEAF
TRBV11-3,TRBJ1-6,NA,ASSLVEGSPLH
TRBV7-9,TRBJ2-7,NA,ASSSLPVPFEQY
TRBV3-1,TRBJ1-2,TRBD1,ASSQRGTGGGYT
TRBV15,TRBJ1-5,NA,ATSSGSDQPQH
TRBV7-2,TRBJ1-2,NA,ASSLATGDGYT
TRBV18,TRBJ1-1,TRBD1,ASSQTTDREAF
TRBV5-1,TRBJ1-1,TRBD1,ASSLAAGTGGTEAF
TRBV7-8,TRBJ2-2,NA,ASGTRPGELF
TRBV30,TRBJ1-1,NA,AWSGGQNTEAF
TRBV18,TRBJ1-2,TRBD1,ASSLGQGASYGYT
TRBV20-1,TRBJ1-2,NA,SARGGGLGYT